Below are 28 T cell receptor beta chains sequenced from a single sample in a study of T-cell memory formation after mild COVID-19. MiXCR was run by TCRdb on the 5' RACE reads, yielding one entry per CDR3 protein. The data hold about 350,000 distinct CDR3 sequences, with around 28% observed a single time. Source material: PBMCs or a T cell subset sorted from them (not recorded which). These TCRs come from an adult woman who had mild COVID-19 (a few samples of this study predate the infection). Cell type and time point are not known.

This clonotype was found a few times. V and J are TRBV7-3 and TRBJ2-3; D unresolved. V shed 1 base and J shed 3 bases, with 11 bases lying between them. The CDR3 has 15 amino acids. Germline V gene sequence: CDR1 SGHTA, CDR2 FQGTGA. As DNA, the CDR3 is TGTGCCAGCAGCTTAATGGCCCTCGGGACAGATACGCAGTATTTT. Encoded protein: CASSLMALGTDTQYF.

This clonotype came up many times. V usage is TRBV7-9 and J usage is TRBJ2-1; D gene uncertain. Trimming left V 5 bases short and J 7 bases short, with 15 bases between. Germline CDR1 and CDR2: SEHNR and FQNEAQ (reference sequence). The CDR3 is made up of 14 amino acids. CDR3 sequence: CASSLLGTANEQFF. The CDR3 coding sequence is TGTGCCAGCAGCCTCCTCGGAACAGCGAATGAGCAGTTCTTC.

The chain links TRBV30 to TRBJ2-1, with 12 bases identical to TRBD2. This CDR3 is 14 amino acids long. Germline CDR1 reads GTSNPN; CDR2 reads SVGIG (reference sequence). Trimming took 2 bases from V and 8 from J; bases not matched to a gene: 4. The CDR3 is CAWSPLAGGYEQFF. The DNA for the CDR3 is TGTGCCTGGAGTCCCCTAGCGGGGGGGTATGAGCAGTTCTTC.

This clonotype has only a few counts. As DNA, the CDR3 is TGTGCCACCAACCCTCGGGAGGGAGGAGACTACGAGCAGTACTTC. Encoded protein: CATNPREGGDYEQYF. The V gene is TRBV15, the J gene TRBJ2-7; 8 nucleotides match TRBD2. Germline V CDR1 and CDR2: LNHNV, YYDKDF (reference sequence). The V gene end was trimmed by 7 bases and the J gene end by 3 bases; junction bases not matched to a gene: 11. There are 15 residues in the CDR3.

The chain carries TRBV12-3 or TRBV12-4 and TRBJ2-7; TRBD1 matches at 8 bases. The CDR3 has 15 amino acids. J was trimmed by 2 bases and V by 4 bases; bases with no gene match: 7. The CDR3 DNA reads TGTGCCAGCAGTTCCCGCGCGGACAGGGCCTACGAGCAGTACTTC. It translates to CASSSRADRAYEQYF.

The chain carries TRBV5-1 and TRBJ1-6; tentatively, D is TRBD1 (5 bases). CDR1 and CDR2 (germline): SGHRS, YFSETQ. The V gene lost 5 bases and the J gene lost 6 bases, with 24 bases spanning the gap. The CDR3 has 18 amino acids. The CDR3 bases are TGCGCCAGCAGAAGGGATATAACCCTCGGGGGGGGTAATTCACCCCTCCACTTT. Protein: CASRRDITLGGGNSPLHF.

J is TRBJ1-1 and V is TRBV9; D is uncertain. V was pared by 4 bases and J by 3 bases, with 13 bases between. Germline CDR1 and CDR2: SGDLS and YYNGEE. This CDR3 spans 14 amino acids. In nucleotides, the CDR3 is TGTGCCAGCAGCCCAGCGGTGGGGTACACTGAAGCTTTCTTT. The encoded protein is CASSPAVGYTEAFF.

In its sample, this clonotype was seen a few times. The chain couples TRBV6-5 to TRBJ1-5, with D perhaps TRBD1 (5 bases). The V gene lost 4 bases and the J gene lost 6 bases, with 13 bases spanning the gap. The CDR3 contains 14 residues. CDR1 is MNHEY and CDR2 is SVGAGI in the germline V gene. The CDR3 nucleotides read TGTGCCAGCAGTTCGGGGGTTTCCTCTCAGCCCCAGCATTTT. Translated, it gives CASSSGVSSQPQHF.

This clonotype occurred many times. The V call is TRBV7-2, the J call TRBJ1-5; TRBD1 matches 7 bases. The CDR3 has 16 amino acids. V gave up 3 bases and J gave up 3 bases; unmatched junction bases: 8. From germline, CDR1 is SGHTA and CDR2 FQGNSA. In DNA form, the CDR3 reads TGTGCCAGCAGCTTCCAGACAGGGACACTCAATCAGCCCCAGCATTTT. It encodes CASSFQTGTLNQPQHF.

A few counts support this clonotype. The chain links TRBV18 to TRBJ1-6, with 7 bases aligning to TRBD1. CDR1 is KGHSH and CDR2 is LQKENI in the germline V gene. With 3 bases clipped from V and 12 bases from J, the junction kept 14 bases outside the gene matches. CDR3 length equals 16 residues. The CDR3 bases are TGTGCCAGCTCACCGCAGAAGACAGGGAGTTTCGGACCCCTCCACTTT. Protein product: CASSPQKTGSFGPLHF.

This clonotype was seen more than once but under ten times. The rearrangement links TRBV11-2 to TRBJ2-6; 7 bases are a match to TRBD1. The CDR3 runs 22 residues. V lost 5 bases to trimming and J lost 0 bases; unmatched junction nucleotides: 22. Germline values: CDR1 SGHAT, CDR2 FQNNGV. For the CDR3, the DNA is TGTGCCAGCAGCCTAGGAATGTACCGGGACAGAAGAGGCTCCTCTGGGGCCAACGTCCTGACTTTC. This encodes CASSLGMYRDRRGSSGANVLTF.

The rearrangement uses TRBV15 and TRBJ2-3; a weak D match, TRBD1 (5 bases). Trimming removed 4 bases at V and 6 bases at J, with 11 bases between. CDR1 and CDR2 (germline): LNHNV, YYDKDF (reference sequence). CDR3 size: 13 residues. CDR3 loop: CATSIHRMDTQYF. The CDR3 DNA reads TGTGCCACCAGCATCCACAGGATGGATACGCAGTATTTT.

About this clonotype itself: One junction end does not reproduce the germline sequence, and a read error may be involved. The rearrangement uses TRBV10-3 and TRBJ2-5; D is unclear. Germline loops: CDR1 ENHRY, CDR2 SYGVKD. The CDR3 length is 12 residues. The CDR3 loop is CAISEAQGTQYF. The CDR3 DNA reads TGTGCCATCAGTGAGGCCCAAGGGACCCAGTACTTC.

This clonotype was seen only a few times. The rearrangement links TRBV10-3 to TRBJ2-2, with D unclear. There are 12 residues in the CDR3. The V and J ends lost 6 bases and 5 bases respectively, with 7 bases between them. CDR1 is ENHRY and CDR2 is SYGVKD in the germline V gene. Here the CDR3 reads CAISAGTGELFF. CDR3 in DNA: TGTGCCATCAGCGCAGGTACCGGGGAGCTGTTTTTT.

The chain couples TRBV3-1 to TRBJ2-1; the D is unclear. V was shortened by 1 base and J by 14 bases, with 15 bases between the two germline ends. Germline V gene lookup returns CDR1 LGHDT and CDR2 YNNKEL (reference sequence). The length of the CDR3 is 13 residues. CDR3 protein: CASSQGPGPHKFF. The DNA for the CDR3 is TGTGCCAGCAGCCAAGGGCCTGGCCCCCACAAGTTCTTC.

The rearrangement uses TRBV20-1 and TRBJ1-1, with 7 bases identical to TRBD1. The germline gives CDR1 DFQATT, CDR2 SNEGSKA (reference sequence). Trimming cost V 0 bases and J 7 bases; bases outside gene matches: 14. CDR3 length equals 16 residues. CDR3 in amino acids: CSARDLRTGVVGEAFF. The DNA of the CDR3 is TGCAGTGCTAGAGATCTAAGGACAGGTGTCGTCGGTGAAGCTTTCTTT.

There are a few counts of this clonotype. CDR3 bases: TGTGCCAGCATGGCCGGGACAGGGGGCGAGCAGTACTTC. Translated: CASMAGTGGEQYF. The chain uses TRBV27 and TRBJ2-7; 11 bases are shared with TRBD1. With 7 bases clipped from V and 6 bases from J, the junction kept 5 bases outside the gene matches. Germline V gene sequence: CDR1 MNHEY, CDR2 SMNVEV (reference sequence). The CDR3 spans 13 residues.

J is TRBJ1-1 and V is TRBV7-2; 7 positions match TRBD1. The CDR3 covers 16 residues. Germline CDR1 is SGHTA and CDR2 is FQGNSA. The V and J ends lost 4 bases and 4 bases, in that order; junction bases with no gene match: 12. CDR3 in DNA: TGTGCCAGCAGCTCTCCCGCGACAGGGTGGGGCACTGAAGCTTTCTTT. Its protein is CASSSPATGWGTEAFF.

The rearrangement uses TRBV6-2 or TRBV6-3 and TRBJ2-7, with 13 positions matching TRBD2. This CDR3 comprises 15 residues. V gave up 7 bases and J gave up 0 bases; unmatched junction bases: 3. Germline-derived CDR1 and CDR2 are MNHEY and SVGEGT. The CDR3 loop reads CASTRTSGSSYEQYF. CDR3 nucleotides: TGTGCCAGCACACGGACTAGCGGGAGCTCCTACGAGCAGTACTTC.

The chain has TRBV3-1 and TRBJ2-2, with D tentatively TRBD2 (5 bases). In germline, CDR1 is LGHDT, CDR2 YNNKEL (reference sequence). The CDR3 is 12 amino acids. Trimming pared 5 bases from V and 9 bases from J, leaving 10 bases between. CDR3 protein: CASSRGYRELFF. The CDR3 DNA is TGTGCCAGCAGCAGAGGGTATCGGGAGCTGTTTTTT.

This chain uses TRBV9 with TRBJ1-2; D is uncertain. In germline, CDR1 is SGDLS, CDR2 YYNGEE. Trimming pared 0 bases from V and 4 bases from J, leaving 10 bases between. This CDR3 is built from 14 residues. The DNA of the CDR3 is TGTGCCAGCAGCGTAGCTTTGAGTAGCTATGGCTACACCTTC. Its protein is CASSVALSSYGYTF.

The chain is built from TRBV24-1 and TRBJ2-7, with D unresolved. V was cut by 7 bases and J by 0 bases, with 6 bases left in between. The CDR3 contains 12 residues. Germline V gene sequence: CDR1 KGHDR, CDR2 SFDVKD. In nucleotides, the CDR3 is TGTGCCACCAGCCAGAACTCCTACGAGCAGTACTTC. Its translation is CATSQNSYEQYF.

The rearrangement joins TRBV6-5 to TRBJ2-1; D unclear. The CDR3 extends over 17 amino acids. Germline-derived CDR1 and CDR2 are MNHEY and SVGAGI. Trimming pared 0 bases from V and 3 bases from J, leaving 15 bases between. The CDR3 region is CASSYSTFTSVYNEQFF. Here the CDR3 DNA reads TGTGCCAGCAGTTACTCGACGTTCACGTCAGTCTACAATGAGCAGTTCTTC.

The chain carries TRBV5-1 and TRBJ2-7, with 9 bases that match TRBD1. V lost 4 bases and J lost 5; bases outside the gene matches: 10. This CDR3 comprises 15 residues. CDR1 is SGHRS and CDR2 is YFSETQ in the germline V gene. The CDR3 DNA follows: TGCGCCAGCAGCCATAACAGGGGGCGAAGGGACGAGCAGTACTTC. Translation gives CASSHNRGRRDEQYF. Variable domain in full (rest from reference TRBV5-1 and TRBJ2-7): KAGVTQTPRYLIKTRGQQVTLSCSPISGHRSVSWYQQTPGQGLQFLFEYFSETQRNKGNFPGRFSGRQFSNSRSEMNVSTLELGDSALYLCASSHNRGRRDEQYFGPGTRLTVT.

The J gene is TRBJ2-2, the V gene TRBV29-1; D gene uncertain. There are 12 residues in the CDR3. From germline, CDR1 is SQVTM and CDR2 ANQGSEA. The germline V and J ends were trimmed by 4 bases and 1 base, with 4 bases remaining between them. The CDR3 DNA reads as TGCAGCGTTGGCCTGAACACCGGGGAGCTGTTTTTT. Translation gives CSVGLNTGELFF.

This rearrangement joins TRBV28 to TRBJ1-1; D is perhaps TRBD1 (5 bases). The V gene's germline CDR1 is MDHEN and CDR2 SYDVKM. The CDR3 covers 15 residues. Trimming took 2 bases from V and 4 from J, leaving 14 bases between them. CDR3 bases: TGTGCCAGCAGTTTAACGGTAGCAGGGACCACTGAAGCTTTCTTT. Translated, it gives CASSLTVAGTTEAFF.

The V call is TRBV12-3 or TRBV12-4, the J call TRBJ1-1; the D gene is possibly TRBD1 (5 bases). V lost 5 bases and J 1 base, leaving 17 bases between the germline ends. This CDR3 spans 16 amino acids. CDR3 sequence: CASSPLPGLSNTEAFF. The DNA for the CDR3 is TGTGCCAGCAGTCCCTTGCCGGGACTTTCGAACACTGAAGCTTTCTTT.

The chain combines TRBV9 with TRBJ2-7; D not resolved. From germline, CDR1 is SGDLS and CDR2 YYNGEE. V dropped 4 bases and J dropped 3 bases, with 20 bases sitting between them. The CDR3 consists of 16 residues. CDR3 sequence: CASSPTSRTIDYEQYF. The CDR3 DNA is TGTGCCAGCAGCCCGACTTCCCGGACCATAGACTACGAGCAGTACTTC.